The 30 T cell receptor beta chains below were found in one sample sequenced in a study of cytomegalovirus exposure and HLA in healthy donors. Libraries were prepared by immunoSEQ multiplex PCR; TCRdb keeps only in-frame clonotypes and omits some of them. The sample shows around 300,000 clones, roughly 87% of them seen only once. Sequenced: PBMCs. The receptors originated from a woman between 25 and 40 years old in good health and CMV-seropositive.

The chain links TRBV7-8 to TRBJ2-7; either TRBD1 or TRBD2 may fit D (5 bases each). CDR3 length equals 15 residues. The V gene's germline CDR1 is SGHVS and CDR2 FQNEAQ. V was pared by 3 bases and J by 4 bases, with 16 bases between. DNA for the CDR3: TGTGCCAGCAGCTTGGCCTCGGGACGAACTTACGAGCAGTACTTC. Amino acids: CASSLASGRTYEQYF.

The V gene is TRBV30, the J gene TRBJ2-2, with 8 bases lining up with TRBD1. This CDR3 region has 15 residues. Germline V gene lookup returns CDR1 GTSNPN and CDR2 SVGIG (reference sequence). V was pared by 7 bases and J by 1 base, with 8 bases of the junction left unmatched. The CDR3 here is CAFVLGTGNTGELFF. The DNA of the CDR3 is TGTGCCTTTGTACTCGGGACAGGGAACACCGGGGAGCTGTTTTTT.

This rearrangement joins TRBV4-3 to TRBJ2-3, with a possible D match to TRBD2 (7 bases). The germline CDR1 and CDR2 sequences are LGHNA and YSLEER. V was clipped by 4 bases and J by 2 bases, with 28 bases between them. This CDR3 is built from 20 residues. As DNA, the CDR3 is TGCGCCAGCAGCCCACAGGGAATAGTTATGTCGGGGGGATCCACAGATACGCAGTATTTT. It specifies CASSPQGIVMSGGSTDTQYF.

The chain combines TRBV19 with TRBJ2-1, with D possibly being TRBD1 (6 bases). Trimming stripped 4 bases from V and 8 bases from J, with 18 bases between. CDR3 length equals 15 residues. CDR1 and CDR2 (germline): LNHDA, SQIVND (reference sequence). CDR3 residues: CASSKRDIGFHEQFF. CDR3 nucleotides: TGTGCCAGTAGTAAAAGGGACATTGGTTTCCATGAGCAGTTCTTC.

This chain joins TRBV5-1 and TRBJ2-2; 9 nucleotides match TRBD2. The CDR3 has 16 residues. Trimming took 2 bases from V and 1 from J; bases not matched to a gene: 3. CDR1 and CDR2 from the germline V gene are SGHRS and YFSETQ. The DNA of the CDR3 is TGCGCCAGCAGCTTCGGACTAGCGATGAACACCGGGGAGCTGTTTTTT. Protein: CASSFGLAMNTGELFF.

The chain uses TRBV28 and TRBJ2-5, with a possible D match to TRBD1 (5 bases). The V gene lost 5 bases and the J gene lost 5 bases, with 15 bases spanning the gap. Germline-derived CDR1 and CDR2 are MDHEN and SYDVKM. The CDR3 runs to 14 residues. CDR3 coding DNA: TGTGCCAGCAGTCCCCCAGGCAGGGTTGAGACCCAGTACTTC. Translation: CASSPPGRVETQYF.

The chain joins TRBV5-1 to TRBJ2-7, with TRBD2 identical over 11 bases. CDR1 and CDR2 (germline): SGHRS, YFSETQ. With 7 bases clipped from V and 1 base from J, the junction kept 1 base outside the gene matches. This CDR3 spans 13 amino acids. The chain's CDR3 is CASASGGSYEQYF. CDR3 in DNA: TGCGCCAGCGCTAGCGGGGGGTCCTACGAGCAGTACTTC.

The V gene is TRBV10-3, the J gene TRBJ2-1; 11 bases are a match to TRBD1. The CDR3 has 16 residues. V trimming: 3 bases; J trimming: 3 bases; junction bases outside the gene matches: 4. CDR1 is ENHRY, CDR2 SYGVKD, per germline. The CDR3 spells CAISDSGQGDYNEQFF. CDR3 DNA sequence: TGTGCCATCAGTGATTCGGGACAGGGGGACTACAATGAGCAGTTCTTC.

The V call is TRBV1, the J call TRBJ1-5. TRBV1 is a pseudogene segment. The CDR3 has 14 amino acids. CDR3 protein: CTSSLGGGNQPQHF. The CDR3 DNA follows: TGCACCAGCAGCCTTGGGGGGGGCAATCAGCCCCAGCATTTT.

The chain carries TRBV6-1 and TRBJ1-1, with D possibly matching TRBD1 (5 bases). The CDR3 consists of 13 residues. CDR1 is MNHNS, CDR2 SASEGT, per germline. Trimming took off 3 bases at V and 7 bases at J, with 12 bases between the two ends. In DNA, the CDR3 is TGTGCCAGCAGTGACTGGGGGAAGCGTGAAGCTTTCTTT. Translated, it gives CASSDWGKREAFF.

This clone showed up just a few times. This chain connects TRBV19 to TRBJ1-3; no definite D call. The CDR3 has 13 amino acids. Germline V gives CDR1 LNHDA, CDR2 SQIVND (reference sequence). V lost 11 bases to trimming and J lost 0 bases, with 11 bases between them. This CDR3 reads CASSAGSGNTIYF. Written as DNA, the CDR3 is TGTGCCTCATCGGCAGGCTCTGGAAACACCATATATTTT. Complete variable domain (other parts from reference TRBV19 and TRBJ1-3): DGGITQSPKYLFRKEGQNVTLSCEQNLNHDAMYWYRQDPGQGLRLIYYSQIVNDFQKGDIAEGYSVSREKKESFPLTVTSAQKNPTAFYLCASSAGSGNTIYFGEGSWLTVV.

The rearrangement uses TRBV5-4 and TRBJ2-7; D might be TRBD2 (5 bases). The CDR3 runs to 15 residues. V was pared by 2 bases and J by 2 bases, with 14 bases between. Per the germline V gene, CDR1 is SGHNT and CDR2 is YYREEE (reference sequence). The CDR3 region has the DNA TGTGCCAGCAGCTTTAGGGCGGGCGGAGCCTACGAGCAGTACTTC. It is translated as CASSFRAGGAYEQYF.

The chain carries TRBV27 and TRBJ2-7; 10 bases map to TRBD1. Germline CDR1 MNHEY, CDR2 SMNVEV (reference sequence). V lost 3 bases, J lost 2 bases, and 4 bases stayed unmatched. This CDR3 region has 15 residues. CDR3 DNA: TGTGCCAGCAGTTTTGGACAGGGGGTCGCCTACGAGCAGTACTTC. It specifies CASSFGQGVAYEQYF.

As for this clone: A junction end diverges from the germline sequence, so it may reflect a read error. The genes are TRBV5-6 and TRBJ2-7, with 10 bases lining up with TRBD1. Germline V gives CDR1 SGHDT, CDR2 YYEEEE. The CDR3 has 12 amino acids. DNA of the CDR3: TGTGCCAGCAGCTTAGGCCCGGGACAGGGGAACTTC. Protein product: CASSLGPGQGNF.

The chain recombines TRBV5-6 with TRBJ1-5, with D possibly being TRBD1 (6 bases). V lost 0 bases and J 2 bases, leaving 12 bases between the germline ends. CDR1 SGHDT and CDR2 YYEEEE come from the germline V gene. The length of the CDR3 is 16 residues. This chain's CDR3 is CASSLAGGAGNQPQHF. The CDR3 nucleotides are TGTGCCAGCAGCTTGGCCGGGGGCGCAGGCAATCAGCCCCAGCATTTT.

This clone was recorded only once. The chain combines TRBV20-1 with TRBJ2-1; D gene ambiguous. The CDR3 spans 11 residues. The germline V gene has CDR1 DFQATT and CDR2 SNEGSKA (reference sequence). V lost 5 bases and J lost 10, with 12 bases in between. The CDR3 region has the DNA TGCAGTGCTCGGACGACCCCAGAGCAGTTCTTC. It specifies CSARTTPEQFF.

The V and J genes are TRBV5-4 and TRBJ2-1, with 11 nucleotides matching TRBD2. The CDR3 has 15 amino acids. J was trimmed by 5 bases and V by 6 bases; bases with no gene match: 7. Germline loops: CDR1 SGHNT, CDR2 YYREEE (reference sequence). The CDR3 region has the DNA TGTGCCAGCAAGATTCTAGCGGGAGGAAACAATGAGCAGTTCTTC. This sequence encodes CASKILAGGNNEQFF.

V usage is TRBV5-6 and J usage is TRBJ2-5; 13 positions match TRBD2. CDR3 size: 16 residues. After removal of 4 bases from V and 1 base from J, the junction contained 4 bases not matched to a gene. Looked up from germline, CDR1 is SGHDT and CDR2 is YYEEEE. The CDR3 loop reads CASSPLAGGPQETQYF. The DNA of the CDR3 is TGTGCCAGCAGCCCACTAGCGGGGGGGCCCCAAGAGACCCAGTACTTC.

This clone was picked up a small number of times. The genes are TRBV29-1 and TRBJ1-1, with a possible D match to TRBD1 (5 bases). V dropped 3 bases and J dropped 6 bases, with 8 bases sitting between them. The CDR3 runs 11 residues. The germline gives CDR1 SQVTM, CDR2 ANQGSEA. The CDR3 DNA follows: TGCAGCGTTGAGGTGGGGGCTGAAGCTTTCTTT. It yields the protein CSVEVGAEAFF.

The chain employs TRBV7-9 and TRBJ2-1, with D possibly being TRBD1 (6 bases). Per germline, CDR1 SEHNR and CDR2 FQNEAQ (reference sequence). The CDR3 has 16 residues. V dropped 7 bases and J dropped 6 bases, with 22 bases sitting between them. CDR3 region: CASTTIRTQQGNEQFF. The CDR3 region has the DNA TGTGCCAGCACCACGATCCGGACTCAACAGGGCAATGAGCAGTTCTTC.

The chain couples TRBV28 to TRBJ2-7; 11 bases match TRBD2. The CDR3 is 15 residues long. Losses at the gene ends were 3 bases for V and 3 bases for J; bases not matched to a gene: 4. Germline assignment: CDR1 MDHEN and CDR2 SYDVKM. The chain's CDR3 is CASSFSSGGHYEQYF. For the CDR3, the DNA is TGTGCCAGCAGTTTCTCTAGCGGGGGGCACTACGAGCAGTACTTC.

The V gene is TRBV6-5, the J gene TRBJ1-6; 9 bases match TRBD1. CDR3 length: 14 amino acids. Germline V lookup: CDR1 MNHEY, CDR2 SVGAGI. V lost 2 bases to trimming and J lost 11 bases; unmatched junction nucleotides: 4. CDR3 sequence reads: CASSYGTGWTPLHF. The CDR3 nucleotides are TGTGCCAGCAGTTACGGGACAGGGTGGACACCCCTCCACTTT.

The chain uses TRBV27 and TRBJ1-2, with no clear D. V shed 6 bases and J shed 8 bases, with 16 bases lying between them. The CDR3 has 13 residues. In germline, CDR1 is MNHEY, CDR2 SMNVEV (reference sequence). Here the CDR3 reads CASSRTVAGGYTF. Written as DNA, the CDR3 is TGTGCCAGCAGCCGGACCGTCGCCGGGGGCTACACCTTC.

The chain uses TRBV27 and TRBJ1-2, with 9 bases fitting TRBD1. In germline, CDR1 is MNHEY, CDR2 SMNVEV (reference sequence). J was trimmed by 8 bases and V by 5 bases; bases with no gene match: 21. This CDR3 has 18 amino acids. In nucleotides, the CDR3 is TGTGCCAGCAGTCCAAAGAACCCGGGACAGGGAATAGAATGGGGCTACACCTTC. The encoded protein is CASSPKNPGQGIEWGYTF.

V usage is TRBV4-3 and J usage is TRBJ1-1; no firm D call. The CDR3 is 13 residues long. In germline, CDR1 is LGHNA, CDR2 YSLEER. Trimming stripped 0 bases from V and 0 bases from J, with 2 bases between. This CDR3 reads CASSQELNTEAFF. The DNA of the CDR3 is TGCGCCAGCAGCCAAGAATTGAACACTGAAGCTTTCTTT.

The CDR3 reads CASSLVDRGQNEQFF. CDR3 nucleotide sequence: TGTGCCAGCAGCTTGGTTGACAGGGGGCAAAATGAGCAGTTCTTC. The chain uses TRBV7-9 and TRBJ2-1; 10 bases map to TRBD1. V lost 3 bases to trimming and J lost 7 bases; unmatched junction nucleotides: 6. The CDR3 is made up of 15 amino acids. CDR1 is SEHNR, CDR2 FQNEAQ, per germline (reference sequence).

The gene calls are TRBV6-5 and TRBJ1-2; TRBD1 agrees at 8 bases. The CDR3 is 13 residues long. V gave up 0 bases and J gave up 8 bases; unmatched junction bases: 2. Germline loops: CDR1 MNHEY, CDR2 SVGAGI. DNA of the CDR3: TGTGCCAGCAGTTACTCCAGGGACAGGGGCTACACCTTC. Protein: CASSYSRDRGYTF.

V usage is TRBV27 and J usage is TRBJ1-1, with TRBD1 matching over 11 bases. Germline CDR1 MNHEY, CDR2 SMNVEV (reference sequence). V shed 3 bases and J 4 bases; nucleotides not matched to a gene: 4. The CDR3 covers 15 residues. The DNA of the CDR3 is TGTGCCAGCAGTTTTACCGGGACAGGGGGCACTGAAGCTTTCTTT. Translated, it gives CASSFTGTGGTEAFF.

V usage is TRBV28 and J usage is TRBJ2-3; 8 bases match TRBD1. V was pared by 5 bases and J by 3 bases, with 7 bases of the junction left unmatched. The length of the CDR3 is 15 residues. Germline V CDR1 and CDR2: MDHEN, SYDVKM. The CDR3 protein is CASSGRQGRTDTQYF. CDR3 nucleotides: TGTGCCAGCAGTGGCCGACAGGGGAGGACAGATACGCAGTATTTT. Using reference TRBV28 and TRBJ2-3 for the parts outside the CDR3, the full variable domain is DVKVTQSSRYLVKRTGEKVFLECVQDMDHENMFWYRQDPGLGLRLIYFSYDVKMKEKGDIPEGYSVSREKKERFSLILESASTNQTSMYLCASSGRQGRTDTQYFGPGTRLTVL.

The gene calls are TRBV5-1 and TRBJ2-7; TRBD2 agrees at 9 bases. The CDR3 has 15 amino acids. The V gene end was trimmed by 0 bases and the J gene end by 1 base; junction bases not matched to a gene: 2. Germline-derived CDR1 and CDR2 are SGHRS and YFSETQ. The CDR3 coding sequence is TGCGCCAGCAGCTTGGGACTAGCGGTTTCCTACGAGCAGTACTTC. Translating it yields CASSLGLAVSYEQYF.